This TCR beta chain was captured by sequencing in a study of response to subunit inactivated influenza vaccine. Germline V gene sequence: CDR1 SQVTM, CDR2 ANQGSEA. CDR3 length: 14 amino acids. J lost 2 bases, V lost 2 bases, and 6 bases had no gene match. Study conclusions and caveats: Authors suggested each seasonal influenza vaccination recruits few new T cells.

This clonotype was counted between two and nine times. Its specificity is unknown. One entry per CDR3 protein results from TCRdb running MiXCR on the RT-PCR reads. Among approximately 170,000 distinct CDR3 sequences listed, around 14% were seen once. The sample in question was CD8+ T cells sorted from PBMCs, obtained 5 to 6 days after vaccination. V gene TRBV29-1 combines with J gene TRBJ2-7; 7 bases are a match to TRBD1. The receptor's source is a man aged 50 or older who received an inactivated influenza vaccine. The CDR3, as DNA: TGCAGCGTTGAAATGGAGACAGGGACCTACGAGCAGTACTTC. It is translated as CSVEMETGTYEQYF.